These 7 T cell receptor beta chains share one sample of origin, sequenced in a study of CD8 T cells in Susac syndrome. Random hexamers primed reverse transcription of 0.5 to 1 ug RNA. TCRdb re-called the immunoSEQ multiplex PCR reads with MiXCR, one entry per CDR3 protein. This table has hundreds of thousands of distinct CDR3 sequences, about 90% appearing once. Sequencing was performed on CD8+ T cells from PBMCs. The receptors shown here come from a human donor with multiple sclerosis.

The J gene is TRBJ2-2, the V gene TRBV6-2 or TRBV6-3, with 8 bases lining up with TRBD2. CDR1 is MNHEY and CDR2 is SVGEGT in the germline V gene. This CDR3 has 15 residues. V was clipped by 5 bases and J by 4 bases; unmatched bases: 6. The CDR3 coding sequence is TGTGCCAGCAGTCTTAGCGGGGTGATCACCGGGGAGCTGTTTTTT. The encoded protein is CASSLSGVITGELFF.

This clonotype was seen just once. The chain carries TRBV3-1 and TRBJ1-2; D remains unclear. The CDR3 totals 15 residues. Trimming left V 0 bases short and J 8 bases short, with 16 bases between. Germline CDR1 reads LGHDT; CDR2 reads YNNKEL (reference sequence). CDR3: CASSQEISAGRGYTF. The CDR3, as DNA: TGTGCCAGCAGCCAAGAAATTTCGGCTGGTCGGGGCTACACCTTC.

The rearrangement links TRBV4-3 to TRBJ2-2; the D gene is possibly TRBD1 (6 bases). Germline loops: CDR1 LGHNA, CDR2 YSLEER. V dropped 0 bases and J dropped 2 bases, with 13 bases sitting between them. This CDR3 spans 17 amino acids. Here the CDR3 DNA reads TGCGCCAGCAGCCAAGACTTGACAGGCACTAACACCGGGGAGCTGTTTTTT. It yields the protein CASSQDLTGTNTGELFF.

The V gene is TRBV7-9, the J gene TRBJ2-5; 10 bases match TRBD2. Per germline, CDR1 SEHNR and CDR2 FQNEAQ (reference sequence). This CDR3 has 14 amino acids. V lost 1 base and J lost 8; bases outside the gene matches: 4. In DNA, the CDR3 is TGTGCCAGCAGCTTAGTAGCGGGGGGCCTCACCCAGTACTTC. It is translated as CASSLVAGGLTQYF.

The J gene is TRBJ2-7, the V gene TRBV20-1; D is unresolved. This CDR3 is built from 14 residues. Germline CDR1 DFQATT, CDR2 SNEGSKA (reference sequence). V was shortened by 0 bases and J by 2 bases, with 11 bases between the two germline ends. CDR3 in DNA: TGCAGTGCTAGAGACCCCTCGGCTCCCTACGAGCAGTACTTC. Translation gives CSARDPSAPYEQYF.

This clonotype was seen a single time. The chain is built from TRBV2 and TRBJ1-5, with a tentative D call TRBD1 (5 bases). Germline CDR1 is SNHLY and CDR2 is FYNNEI. The germline V and J ends were trimmed by 6 bases and 0 bases, with 12 bases remaining between them. This CDR3 spans 15 amino acids. CDR3 sequence reads: CASRGLTYSNQPQHF. The CDR3 nucleotides read TGTGCCAGCAGGGGACTGACCTATAGCAATCAGCCCCAGCATTTT.

This rearrangement joins TRBV29-1 to TRBJ2-2; 7 nucleotides match TRBD2. In germline, CDR1 is SQVTM, CDR2 ANQGSEA. This CDR3 has 11 residues. The CDR3 loop reads CSGGGTGELFF. The CDR3 nucleotides read TGCAGTGGGGGGGGCACCGGGGAGCTGTTTTTT.